This T cell receptor beta chain was sequenced for a study of blood T cell repertoires in COVID-19. Across the study: From the United States, Italy and Spain came samples of acute and convalescent COVID-19. Sample material is recorded as cDNA or gDNA derived from T cells, B-cell-depleted T cells, or PBMCs.

The CDR3 covers 14 residues. J gave up 2 bases and V 5 bases, and 4 bases lay outside the gene matches. The germline V gene has CDR1 KGHDR and CDR2 SFDVKD. Per the authors' pipeline: Counts of nucleated cells, estimated from reference gene primer amplification, were obtained. Data came from immunoSEQ multiplex PCR; TCRdb stores just in-frame clones and leaves some out. V, J and clone size were drawn from that table, and D and trimming were deduced from the DNA. In the table there are about 230,000 clones, 80% to 90% of which are singletons. Sequenced sample: peripheral blood. The chain carries TRBV24-1 and TRBJ1-2; 7 positions match TRBD1. This TCR was sampled from a woman between 35 and 50 years old who had recovered from COVID-19. Written as DNA, the CDR3 is TGTGCCACCAGTGCCGCGACAGGGAACTATGGCTACACCTTC. This translates into CATSAATGNYGYTF.